Shown below are 6 T cell receptor beta chains from a single sample sequenced in a study of T cells in Graves' hyperthyroidism and ophthalmopathy. Amplified TCR beta CDR3 regions derived from RNA transcripts. First-round RT-PCR with HTBI primers amplified the TCR CDR3 region. TCRdb re-derived calls from the multiplex PCR reads in MiXCR, one entry per CDR3 protein. This table has about 37,000 distinct CDR3 sequences, under 60% appearing once. Sequencing was done on a sample of blood. The receptors originated from a man aged 40-50 years with Graves' ophthalmopathy.

A remark on this clonotype: This is likely a read error, given that the CDR3 carries no conserved phenylalanine or tryptophan at its end. The chain employs TRBV20-1 and TRBJ2-7, with TRBD2 identical over 12 bases. Germline CDR1 is DFQATT and CDR2 is SNEGSKA (reference sequence). V trimming: 6 bases; J trimming: 7 bases; junction bases outside the gene matches: 13. There are 15 residues in the CDR3. This CDR3 reads CSAPGLAGLLGEQYS. In DNA form, the CDR3 reads TGCAGTGCCCCGGGACTAGCGGGTTTGCTAGGGGAGCAGTACTCC.

This clonotype came up many times. The chain joins TRBV28 to TRBJ2-1; 10 positions agree with TRBD1. The J segment lost 4 bases and the V segment lost 8 bases, leaving 5 bases of the junction unmatched. Germline V gene lookup returns CDR1 MDHEN and CDR2 SYDVKM. CDR3 length: 14 amino acids. This CDR3 reads CASFRDRGYNEQFF. The CDR3 DNA reads as TGTGCCAGCTTCCGGGACAGGGGATACAATGAGCAGTTCTTC.

J is TRBJ2-3 and V is TRBV6-6; D remains ambiguous. CDR1 MNHNY and CDR2 SVGAGI come from the germline V gene (reference sequence). Trimming left V 8 bases short and J 0 bases short, with 3 bases between. There are 11 residues in the CDR3. The CDR3 spells CASGSTDTQYF. CDR3 nucleotides: TGTGCCAGCGGAAGCACAGATACGCAGTATTTT.

This clonotype was counted at least ten times. The V call is TRBV12-3 or TRBV12-4, the J call TRBJ2-2; D may be TRBD1 or TRBD2 (5 bases each). The CDR3 consists of 12 residues. Trimming took off 9 bases at V and 8 bases at J, with 13 bases between the two ends. CDR3 amino acids: CASYLGVGELFF. CDR3 nucleotides: TGTGCCAGTTATTTGGGGGTTGGGGAGCTGTTTTTT.

The chain has TRBV2 and TRBJ2-7; the D gene is possibly TRBD1 (5 bases). The CDR3 is 12 amino acids. Germline CDR1 reads SNHLY; CDR2 reads FYNNEI. V lost 3 bases, J lost 5 bases, and 8 bases lay in between. Here the CDR3 DNA reads TGTGCCAGCAGTGATACAGGAGACGAGCAGTACTTC. Amino acids: CASSDTGDEQYF.

This clonotype ranks as medium-sized. The chain is built from TRBV29-1 and TRBJ1-2, with unresolved D. V was shortened by 5 bases and J by 7 bases, with 11 bases between the two germline ends. The CDR3 is 11 amino acids. Per germline, CDR1 SQVTM and CDR2 ANQGSEA. The CDR3 sequence is CSVSQNVGYTF. CDR3 DNA sequence: TGCAGCGTTTCTCAGAACGTTGGCTACACCTTC.